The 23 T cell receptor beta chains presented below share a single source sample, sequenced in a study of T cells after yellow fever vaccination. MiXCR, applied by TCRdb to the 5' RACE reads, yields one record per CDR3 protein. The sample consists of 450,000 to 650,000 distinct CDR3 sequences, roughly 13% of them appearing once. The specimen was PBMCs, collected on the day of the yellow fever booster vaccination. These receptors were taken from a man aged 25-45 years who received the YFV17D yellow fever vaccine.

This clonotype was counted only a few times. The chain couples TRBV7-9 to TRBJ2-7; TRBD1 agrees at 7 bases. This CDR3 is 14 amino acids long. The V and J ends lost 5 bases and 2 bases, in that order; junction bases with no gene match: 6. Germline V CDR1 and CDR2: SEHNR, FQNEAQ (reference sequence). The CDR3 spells CASSAIQGTYEQYF. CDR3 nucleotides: TGTGCCAGCAGCGCCATACAGGGGACCTACGAGCAGTACTTC.

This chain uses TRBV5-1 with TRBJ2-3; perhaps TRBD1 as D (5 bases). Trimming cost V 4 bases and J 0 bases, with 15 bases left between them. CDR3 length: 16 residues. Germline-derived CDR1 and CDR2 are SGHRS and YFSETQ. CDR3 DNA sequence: TGCGCCAGCAGCGCCCAAGGGGCCGTTAGCACAGATACGCAGTATTTT. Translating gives CASSAQGAVSTDTQYF. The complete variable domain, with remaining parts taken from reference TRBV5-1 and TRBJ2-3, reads KAGVTQTPRYLIKTRGQQVTLSCSPISGHRSVSWYQQTPGQGLQFLFEYFSETQRNKGNFPGRFSGRQFSNSRSEMNVSTLELGDSALYLCASSAQGAVSTDTQYFGPGTRLTVL.

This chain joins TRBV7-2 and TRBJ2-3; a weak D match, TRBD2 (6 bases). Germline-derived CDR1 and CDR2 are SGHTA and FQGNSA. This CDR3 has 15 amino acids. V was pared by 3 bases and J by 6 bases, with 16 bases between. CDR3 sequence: CASSFRRVQGDTQYF. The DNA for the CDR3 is TGTGCCAGCAGCTTTAGGAGGGTACAAGGGGATACGCAGTATTTT.

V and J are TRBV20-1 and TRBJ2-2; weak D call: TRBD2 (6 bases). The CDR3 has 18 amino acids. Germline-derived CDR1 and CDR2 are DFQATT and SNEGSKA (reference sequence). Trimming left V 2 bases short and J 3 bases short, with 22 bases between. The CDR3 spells CSARRPLGRGGDTGELFF. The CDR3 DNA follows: TGCAGTGCTAGAAGACCCCTAGGGCGGGGCGGGGACACCGGGGAGCTGTTTTTT.

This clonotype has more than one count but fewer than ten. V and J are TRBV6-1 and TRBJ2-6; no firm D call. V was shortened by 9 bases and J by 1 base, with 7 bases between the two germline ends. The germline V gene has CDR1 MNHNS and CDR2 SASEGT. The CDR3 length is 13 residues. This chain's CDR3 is CASFGSGANVLTF. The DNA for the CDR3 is TGTGCCAGTTTCGGATCTGGGGCCAACGTCCTGACTTTC.

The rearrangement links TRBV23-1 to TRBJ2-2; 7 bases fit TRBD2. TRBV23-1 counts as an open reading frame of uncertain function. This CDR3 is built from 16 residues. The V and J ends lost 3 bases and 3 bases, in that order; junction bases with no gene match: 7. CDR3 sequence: CASSQSYREDTGELFF. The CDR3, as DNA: TGCGCCAGCAGTCAGTCTTATCGGGAGGACACCGGGGAGCTGTTTTTT.

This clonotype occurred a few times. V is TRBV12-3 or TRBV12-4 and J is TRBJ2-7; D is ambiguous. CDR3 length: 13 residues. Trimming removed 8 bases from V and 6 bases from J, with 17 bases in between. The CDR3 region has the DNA TGTGCCAGCTGCCAGTTCGCAGGTGCCGAGCAGTACTTC. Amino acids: CASCQFAGAEQYF.

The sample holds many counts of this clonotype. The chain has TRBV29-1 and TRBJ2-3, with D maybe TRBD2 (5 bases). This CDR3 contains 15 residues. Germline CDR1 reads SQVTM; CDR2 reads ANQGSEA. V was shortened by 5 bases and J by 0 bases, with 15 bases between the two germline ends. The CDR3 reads CSVRVQRTSTDTQYF. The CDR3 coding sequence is TGCAGCGTTCGGGTCCAGAGGACTAGCACAGATACGCAGTATTTT.

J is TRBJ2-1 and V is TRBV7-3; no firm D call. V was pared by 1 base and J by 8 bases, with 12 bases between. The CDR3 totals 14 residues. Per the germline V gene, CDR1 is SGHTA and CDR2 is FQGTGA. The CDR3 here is CASSLSPLVDEQFF. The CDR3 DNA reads TGTGCCAGCAGCTTAAGCCCCTTAGTTGATGAGCAGTTCTTC.

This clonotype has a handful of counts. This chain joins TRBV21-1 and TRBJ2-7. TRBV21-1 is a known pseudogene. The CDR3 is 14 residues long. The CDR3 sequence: CASSTQRESYEQYF. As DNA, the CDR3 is TGTGCCAGCAGCACCCAGCGGGAGTCCTACGAGCAGTACTTC.

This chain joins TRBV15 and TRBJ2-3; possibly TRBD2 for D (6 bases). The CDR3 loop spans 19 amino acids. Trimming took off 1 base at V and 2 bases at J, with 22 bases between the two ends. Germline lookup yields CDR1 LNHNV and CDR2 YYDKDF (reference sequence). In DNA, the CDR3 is TGTGCCACCAGCAGAGTTAACCTGGAGTTAGCGGATAACACAGATACGCAGTATTTT. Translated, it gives CATSRVNLELADNTDTQYF.

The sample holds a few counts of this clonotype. The CDR3 nucleotides are TGTGCCAGCAGACTTACTAGCGCCAGTTCCGGGGAGCTGTTTTTT. Encoded protein: CASRLTSASSGELFF. The V gene is TRBV28, the J gene TRBJ2-2, with 7 bases lining up with TRBD2. The germline V gene encodes CDR1 MDHEN and CDR2 SYDVKM. The CDR3 has 15 amino acids. After removal of 6 bases from V and 6 bases from J, the junction contained 10 bases not matched to a gene. Together with reference TRBV28 and TRBJ2-2, the CDR3 gives the full variable domain: DVKVTQSSRYLVKRTGEKVFLECVQDMDHENMFWYRQDPGLGLRLIYFSYDVKMKEKGDIPEGYSVSREKKERFSLILESASTNQTSMYLCASRLTSASSGELFFGEGSRLTVL.

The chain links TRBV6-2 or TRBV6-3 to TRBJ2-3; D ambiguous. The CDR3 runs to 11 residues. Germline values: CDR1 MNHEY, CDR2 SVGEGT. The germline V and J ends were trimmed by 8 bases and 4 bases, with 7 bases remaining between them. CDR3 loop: CASQVPDTQYF. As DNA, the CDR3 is TGTGCCAGCCAGGTTCCAGATACGCAGTATTTT.

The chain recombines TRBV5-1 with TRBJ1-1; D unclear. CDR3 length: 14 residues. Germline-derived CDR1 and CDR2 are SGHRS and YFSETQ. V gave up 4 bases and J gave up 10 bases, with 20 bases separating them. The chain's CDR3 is CASSLGRVTEGAFF. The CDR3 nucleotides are TGCGCCAGCAGCCTGGGCCGCGTCACCGAGGGAGCTTTCTTT.

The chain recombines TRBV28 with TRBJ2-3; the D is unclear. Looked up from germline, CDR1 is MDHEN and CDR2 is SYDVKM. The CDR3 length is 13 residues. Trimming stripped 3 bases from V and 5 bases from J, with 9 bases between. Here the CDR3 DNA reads TGTGCCAGCAGTTTTTGGGCTGAAGATACGCAGTATTTT. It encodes CASSFWAEDTQYF.

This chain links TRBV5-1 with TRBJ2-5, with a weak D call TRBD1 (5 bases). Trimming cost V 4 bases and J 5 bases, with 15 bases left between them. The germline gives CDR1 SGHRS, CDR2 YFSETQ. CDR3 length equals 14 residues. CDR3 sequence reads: CASSVDAGIETQYF. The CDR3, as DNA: TGCGCCAGCAGCGTGGACGCAGGGATTGAGACCCAGTACTTC.

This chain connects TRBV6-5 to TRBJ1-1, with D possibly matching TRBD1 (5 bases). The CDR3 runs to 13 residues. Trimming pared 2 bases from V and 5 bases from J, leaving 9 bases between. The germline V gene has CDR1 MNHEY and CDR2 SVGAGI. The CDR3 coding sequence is TGTGCCAGCAGTTACACGCAGGGAACTGAAGCTTTCTTT. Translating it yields CASSYTQGTEAFF.

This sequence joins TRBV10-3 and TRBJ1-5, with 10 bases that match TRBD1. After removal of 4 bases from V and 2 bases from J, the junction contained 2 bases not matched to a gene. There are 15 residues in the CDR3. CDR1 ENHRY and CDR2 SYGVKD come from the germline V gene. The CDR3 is CAISVGQGGNQPQHF. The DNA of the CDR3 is TGTGCCATCAGTGTTGGACAGGGGGGCAATCAGCCCCAGCATTTT.

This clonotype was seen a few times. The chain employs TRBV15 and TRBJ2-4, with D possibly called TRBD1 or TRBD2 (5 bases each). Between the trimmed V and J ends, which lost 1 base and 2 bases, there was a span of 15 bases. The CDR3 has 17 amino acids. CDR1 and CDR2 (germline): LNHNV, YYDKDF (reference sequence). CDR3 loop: CATSRASLPGPKNIQYF. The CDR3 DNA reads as TGTGCCACCAGCAGAGCCTCCTTACCGGGACCCAAAAACATTCAGTACTTC.

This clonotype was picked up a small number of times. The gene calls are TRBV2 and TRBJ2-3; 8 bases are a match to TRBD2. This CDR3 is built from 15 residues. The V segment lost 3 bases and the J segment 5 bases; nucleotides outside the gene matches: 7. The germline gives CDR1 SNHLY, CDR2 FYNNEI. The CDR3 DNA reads TGTGCCAGCAGTGATTTACTAGCGGATGGAGATACGCAGTATTTT. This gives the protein CASSDLLADGDTQYF.

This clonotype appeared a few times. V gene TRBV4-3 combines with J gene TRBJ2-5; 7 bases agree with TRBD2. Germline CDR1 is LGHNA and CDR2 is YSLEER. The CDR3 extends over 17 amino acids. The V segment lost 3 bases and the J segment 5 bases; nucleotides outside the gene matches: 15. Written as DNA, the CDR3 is TGCGCCAGCAGCCAGGGGGTGGCTAGCGGTGCCTCCGAGACCCAGTACTTC. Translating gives CASSQGVASGASETQYF.

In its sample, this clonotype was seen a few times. CDR3 residues: CSASRGGRGNTIYF. The CDR3 region has the DNA TGCAGTGCTAGTAGAGGGGGGCGAGGAAACACCATATATTTT. The chain employs TRBV20-1 and TRBJ1-3, with a weak D call TRBD1 (6 bases). V lost 3 bases, J lost 4 bases, and 13 bases lay in between. Germline V CDR1 and CDR2: DFQATT, SNEGSKA (reference sequence). The CDR3 runs to 14 residues.

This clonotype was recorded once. CDR3 protein: CASSLRPGLVDEQFF. In DNA, the CDR3 is TGTGCCAGCAGCTTAAGACCGGGACTAGTAGATGAGCAGTTCTTC. The V call is TRBV7-6, the J call TRBJ2-1; 8 bases line up with TRBD2. The CDR3 spans 15 residues. The V gene end was trimmed by 2 bases and the J gene end by 8 bases; junction bases not matched to a gene: 8. Germline V gene lookup returns CDR1 SGHVS and CDR2 FNYEAQ.